Listed below are T cell receptor beta chains from one sample, sequenced in a study of blood T cells in healthy people across ages. A single record per CDR3 protein comes from TCRdb applying MiXCR to the 5' RACE reads. The table records 550,000 to 800,000 distinct CDR3 sequences, around a fifth of them present only once. The sequencing sample was made of blood. These receptors originate from a man aged 70-80 years in good health. Each CDR3 is given with its conserved first and last residue. Fields, in order: J gene, V gene, CDR3 protein.

TRBJ1-6,TRBV20-1,CSARGGKGLSPLHF
TRBJ2-3,TRBV28,CASNAGDTDTQYF
TRBJ2-1,TRBV12-3/TRBV12-4,CASSLASGFYNEQFF
TRBJ1-2,TRBV7-9,CASSPPIPTGGADGYTF
TRBJ1-4,TRBV14,CASRRGQINEKLFF
TRBJ2-5,TRBV10-3,CAISEPLIAGVETQYF
TRBJ2-5,TRBV2,CASKGQPQETQYF
TRBJ2-5,TRBV20-1,CSASAGEETQYF
TRBJ1-4,TRBV20-1,CSARGSEEKLFF
.,TRBV20-1,CRPGSLAGGPSSNEQFF
TRBJ2-2,TRBV27,CASSLYTGTKNTGELFF
.,TRBV6-2/TRBV6-3,CASSTGGAGEQFF
.,TRBV14,CASSQTHEQYF
TRBJ2-2,TRBV2,CASSRGSVDTGELFF
TRBJ2-3,TRBV28,CASSQREPDTQYF
TRBJ2-1,TRBV20-1,CSARPRGKSYNEQFF
TRBJ2-7,TRBV10-2,CASRTGTSGRAYEQYF
TRBJ2-1,TRBV20-1,CSDIGGRDSYNEQFF
TRBJ2-5,TRBV7-9,CAGSFQLGPQETQYF
TRBJ1-5,TRBV10-3,CAISESVGQGSNQPQHF